This entry features one TCR beta chain sequence. The sample originates from a study of T cell responses to AZD1222 COVID-19 vaccine. Study details: Pooled samples include second doses given at about 4 or 12 weeks.

Germline loops: CDR1 SNHLY, CDR2 FYNNEI. CDR3 length: 13 amino acids. The V and J ends lost 2 bases and 9 bases respectively, with 11 bases between them. Data came from immunoSEQ multiplex PCR; TCRdb stores just in-frame clones and leaves some out. Of around 200,000 clones in the sample, about 91% were seen once. The sequence was collected from an adult in good health. The chain is built from TRBV2 and TRBJ2-1, with D hard to call. The sample in question was peripheral blood, obtained on day 0 of AZD1222 vaccination. The CDR3 DNA is TGTGCCAGCAGTGAATCCCAGCGAGGTGAGCAGTTCTTC. Its protein is CASSESQRGEQFF.